This T cell receptor (beta chain) comes out of a study of cytomegalovirus exposure and HLA in healthy donors. The sample holds one count of this clone. The antigen remains unidentified. Assay: immunoSEQ multiplex PCR; the TCRdb copy retains only in-frame clones and omits some. The repertoire holds 280,000 or so clones, roughly 90% seen once, with over 0.7% in the top ten. Germline V gene sequence: CDR1 SGHRS, CDR2 YFSETQ. There are 17 residues in the CDR3. The V and J ends lost 4 bases and 3 bases, in that order; junction bases with no gene match: 12. Study outcomes and limitations: The tendency of first-cohort TCR clusters to co-occur in the 90 to 150 validation repertoires was the finding of a later analysis.

The V and J genes are TRBV5-1 and TRBJ2-3; 9 nucleotides align to TRBD1. The sample consisted of PBMCs. The source of this sequence is a woman under 30 in good health and CMV-seronegative. The CDR3 DNA is TGCGCCAGCAGCCCCGGGACAGGGATCGCCGAGACAGATACGCAGTATTTT. Residues: CASSPGTGIAETDTQYF. Full variable domain (outside the CDR3, taken from reference TRBV5-1 and TRBJ2-3): KAGVTQTPRYLIKTRGQQVTLSCSPISGHRSVSWYQQTPGQGLQFLFEYFSETQRNKGNFPGRFSGRQFSNSRSEMNVSTLELGDSALYLCASSPGTGIAETDTQYFGPGTRLTVL.